The clone carrying this T cell receptor (beta chain) appeared many times. Its antigen is unidentified. These data originate in a study of T cells in Graves' hyperthyroidism and ophthalmopathy. TCR beta CDR3 regions were amplified from RNA transcripts. When the TCR CDR3 underwent first-round RT-PCR, the HTBI primer set was used. MiXCR, applied by TCRdb to the multiplex PCR reads, yields one record per CDR3 protein. This sample carries approximately 400,000 distinct CDR3 sequences, roughly 14% of them seen once, and the ten largest clones take roughly 14%. V lost 3 bases, J lost 4 bases, and 12 bases lay in between. This CDR3 contains 15 residues. Study-wide points: Most expanded thyroid clonotypes above 0.001 also appeared in blood.

The sequenced sample consisted of blood. The origin of this receptor is a woman under 30 with Graves' hyperthyroidism. The V and J genes are TRBV12-3 or TRBV12-4 and TRBJ2-2, with D possibly TRBD1 on 5 matching bases. The CDR3 here is CASSFVLGRTGELFF. CDR3 in DNA: TGTGCCAGCAGTTTTGTGTTGGGGCGCACCGGGGAGCTGTTTTTT.